The T cell receptor (beta chain) under discussion was sequenced for a study of blood T cell repertoires in COVID-19. Study-wide background: Acute and convalescent COVID-19 samples came from the United States, Italy and Spain.

Germline trimming cut 6 bases from V and 6 bases from J; bases unmatched to any gene: 4. The CDR3 sequence is 13 residues long. The germline V gene has CDR1 MNHEY and CDR2 SVGAGI. Clones were sequenced by immunoSEQ multiplex PCR, and TCRdb holds only the in-frame ones, with some missing. Altogether hundreds of thousands of clones are present, around nine tenths being singletons, with the ten largest covering around 2.6%. Living in 24 US areas, the participants were between about 18 and 90 years of age. Categorization into cohorts depended on clinical history that participants reported. The sequenced sample was PBMCs or T cells enriched from blood (not recorded which). The sequence derives from a man in his sixties who had recovered from COVID-19. The chain employs TRBV6-5 and TRBJ2-2, with TRBD1 matching over 7 bases. In DNA, the CDR3 is TGTGCCAGCAGCCGACAGGGTCCCGGGGAGCTGTTTTTT. This codes for CASSRQGPGELFF.